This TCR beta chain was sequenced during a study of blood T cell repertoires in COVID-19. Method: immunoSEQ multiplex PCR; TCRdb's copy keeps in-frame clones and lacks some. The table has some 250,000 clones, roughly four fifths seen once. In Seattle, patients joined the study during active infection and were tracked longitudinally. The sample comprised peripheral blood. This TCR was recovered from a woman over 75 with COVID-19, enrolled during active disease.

DNA for the CDR3: TGTGCCAGCAGCACCTTCAGGGGGCGCCCAGAGACCCAGTACTTC. This sequence encodes CASSTFRGRPETQYF. This chain joins TRBV14 and TRBJ2-5; 8 nucleotides match TRBD1. V lost 5 bases and J lost 4; bases outside the gene matches: 9. Per the germline V gene, CDR1 is SGHDN and CDR2 is FVKESK. The CDR3 loop spans 15 amino acids.